Listed below are T cell receptor beta chains from one sample, sequenced in a study of blood T cell repertoires in COVID-19. The data were produced by immunoSEQ multiplex PCR, yet TCRdb's version contains in-frame clones alone and is incomplete. This table holds about 58,000 clones, over 75% found once. Material for sequencing was peripheral blood. These receptors were obtained from a woman in her sixties or seventies with active COVID-19. Each CDR3 is given with its conserved first and last residue. Each record gives: J gene, V gene, D gene, clone size, CDR3 DNA, CDR3 protein. A D gene is named only where the DNA matches it firmly. Clone size appears in some rows only: once, few, many, or a class for an expanded clone.

J: TRBJ1-2; V: TRBV7-2; D: TRBD1; size: NA; DNA: TGTGCCAGCAGCTTACTTCCGGGACAGGGCTATGGCTACACCTTC; CDR3: CASSLLPGQGYGYTF
J: TRBJ1-2; V: TRBV7-2; D: TRBD1; size: NA; DNA: TGTGCCAGCAGAGCGACAGGGGCAAATGGCTACACCTTC; CDR3: CASRATGANGYTF
J: TRBJ2-1; V: TRBV5-1; D: TRBD2; size: NA; DNA: TGCGCCAGCAGCTCGGCCATAGCGGGGGGGCTATACAATGAGCAGTTCTTC; CDR3: CASSSAIAGGLYNEQFF
J: TRBJ2-7; V: TRBV19; D: TRBD1; size: NA; DNA: TGTGCCAGTAGTATAGTGGGGACAGTGGGATCGTTATCCTACGAGCAGTACTTC; CDR3: CASSIVGTVGSLSYEQYF
J: TRBJ2-5; V: TRBV9; D: TRBD2; size: once; DNA: TGTGCCAGCAGCGGAGGGGGATTAGCGGGGCGAAAAGAGACCCAGTACTTC; CDR3: CASSGGGLAGRKETQYF
J: TRBJ1-6; V: TRBV12-3/TRBV12-4; D: NA; size: NA; DNA: TGTGCCAGCAGTTGGGTACAGTCACCCCTCCACTTT; CDR3: CASSWVQSPLHF
J: TRBJ2-1; V: TRBV6-5; D: NA; size: NA; DNA: TGTGCCAGCAGTTCTCGGGGTTACAATGAGCAGTTCTTC; CDR3: CASSSRGYNEQFF
J: TRBJ1-6; V: TRBV6-6; D: TRBD1; size: NA; DNA: TGTGCCAGCAGCTCCTCGGGACAGCATAATTCACCCCTCCACTTT; CDR3: CASSSSGQHNSPLHF
J: TRBJ2-3; V: TRBV19; D: TRBD2; size: NA; DNA: TGTGCCAGTAGTATCCTTACTAGCGGGCGCACAGATACGCAGTATTTT; CDR3: CASSILTSGRTDTQYF
J: TRBJ2-7; V: TRBV19; D: TRBD2; size: NA; DNA: TGTGCCAGTAGCTCAAGGGAGGGTCACGAGCAGTACTTC; CDR3: CASSSREGHEQYF
J: TRBJ2-1; V: TRBV19; D: TRBD1; size: NA; DNA: TGTGCCAGTAGATGGGGGACAGGATACAATGAGCAGTTCTTC; CDR3: CASRWGTGYNEQFF
J: TRBJ2-3; V: TRBV5-4; D: NA; size: NA; DNA: TGTGCCAGCAGCTGGCCCGGGGGTGATACGCAGTATTTT; CDR3: CASSWPGGDTQYF
J: TRBJ1-6; V: TRBV5-1; D: NA; size: NA; DNA: TGCGCCAGCAGCTTGGCGGGTAATTCACCCCTCCACTTT; CDR3: CASSLAGNSPLHF
J: TRBJ2-3; V: TRBV5-1; D: NA; size: NA; DNA: TGCGCCAGCAGCTCCATTGGAGGGTCGGCCACAGATACGCAGTATTTT; CDR3: CASSSIGGSATDTQYF
J: TRBJ1-6; V: TRBV6-2/TRBV6-3; D: TRBD1; size: NA; DNA: TGTGCCAGCAGTTACTCTGTTGCGGGACAGGGGAATTCACCCCTCCACTTT; CDR3: CASSYSVAGQGNSPLHF
J: TRBJ2-5; V: TRBV6-5; D: NA; size: once; DNA: TGTGCCAGCAGCTACGGCTTCTCCCAGGGTGGAGAGACCCAGTACTTC; CDR3: CASSYGFSQGGETQYF
J: TRBJ1-4; V: TRBV5-1; D: TRBD1; size: once; DNA: TGCGCCAGCAGCCCCCTGGGCACAGGGGCAAATGAAAAACTGTTTTTT; CDR3: CASSPLGTGANEKLFF
J: TRBJ1-6; V: TRBV7-2; D: NA; size: NA; DNA: TGTGCCAGCAGCCTAACCACAGGGCGCTATTCACCCCTCCACTTT; CDR3: CASSLTTGRYSPLHF
J: TRBJ2-2; V: TRBV15; D: NA; size: NA; DNA: TGTGCCACCAGCAGAGATAGGGGAACCGGGGAGCTGTTTTTT; CDR3: CATSRDRGTGELFF
J: TRBJ1-3; V: TRBV4-1; D: NA; size: NA; DNA: TGCGCCAGCAGCCAAGACCCATACCCATCACAAGGAGCTGGAAACACCATATATTTT; CDR3: CASSQDPYPSQGAGNTIYF
J: TRBJ2-3; V: TRBV19; D: TRBD1; size: NA; DNA: TGTGCCAGTAGTATCGCCACAGGGGACCCCCTTGAAGATACGCAGTATTTT; CDR3: CASSIATGDPLEDTQYF
J: TRBJ2-1; V: TRBV7-3; D: TRBD2; size: NA; DNA: TGTGCCAGCAGCCCCTCTAGCGGGGGGGCGGGTGAGCAGTTCTTC; CDR3: CASSPSSGGAGEQFF
J: TRBJ2-5; V: TRBV9; D: TRBD2; size: once; DNA: TGTGCCAGCAGCGTCAGCCCCCTGGGGGGGCAAGAGACCCAGTACTTC; CDR3: CASSVSPLGGQETQYF
J: TRBJ2-5; V: TRBV5-4; D: NA; size: once; DNA: TGTGCCAGCAGGGAGGATGGGGGCTTAGAGACCCAGTACTTC; CDR3: CASREDGGLETQYF
J: TRBJ2-7; V: TRBV27; D: TRBD1; size: NA; DNA: TGTGCCAGCAGTTTACCCCGACAGGGGCTCAACGAGCAGTACTTC; CDR3: CASSLPRQGLNEQYF
J: TRBJ1-5; V: TRBV6-1; D: NA; size: NA; DNA: TGTGCCAGCAGTGAAAAACAGTTGACCCAGCATTTT; CDR3: CASSEKQLTQHF
J: TRBJ2-7; V: TRBV3-1/TRBV3-2; D: NA; size: NA; DNA: TGTGCCAGCAGCCGGCAGGAGGGTTCCTACGAGCAGTACTTC; CDR3: CASSRQEGSYEQYF
J: TRBJ1-1; V: TRBV29-1; D: TRBD1; size: NA; DNA: TGCAGCGTTGTAAAGACAGGGGGGGCGAACACTGAAGCTTTCTTT; CDR3: CSVVKTGGANTEAFF
J: TRBJ2-3; V: TRBV19; D: TRBD1; size: NA; DNA: TGTGCCAGTAGTGAGACAGGGGGCACAGATACGCAGTATTTT; CDR3: CASSETGGTDTQYF
J: TRBJ1-1; V: TRBV7-9; D: NA; size: NA; DNA: TGTGCCAGCAGCCTCGGGACAATGAACACTGAAGCTTTCTTT; CDR3: CASSLGTMNTEAFF
J: TRBJ2-3; V: TRBV7-6; D: TRBD2; size: NA; DNA: TGTGCCAGCAGCATCTTTGCCGCCTCGCGGGGGGCGGGAGATACGCAGTATTTT; CDR3: CASSIFAASRGAGDTQYF
J: TRBJ1-5; V: TRBV10-3; D: TRBD1; size: few; DNA: TGTGCCATCAGTGAGGGGACAGGGGATCAGCCCCAGCATTTT; CDR3: CAISEGTGDQPQHF
J: TRBJ1-2; V: TRBV6-4; D: TRBD1; size: NA; DNA: TGTGCCAGCCAAAGGGACAGGGGGAACTATGGCTACACCTTC; CDR3: CASQRDRGNYGYTF
J: TRBJ2-1; V: TRBV9; D: TRBD2; size: once; DNA: TGTGCCAGCAGCAAACAGCGGGGGGGTAACAATGAGCAGTTCTTC; CDR3: CASSKQRGGNNEQFF
J: TRBJ1-1; V: TRBV5-6; D: NA; size: NA; DNA: TGTGCCAGCAGCATACGTCGGGAGGATGAAGCTTTCTTT; CDR3: CASSIRREDEAFF
J: TRBJ1-1; V: TRBV5-1; D: NA; size: NA; DNA: TGCGCCAGCAGCTTGGGCCAGGGGCACACTGAAGCTTTCTTT; CDR3: CASSLGQGHTEAFF
J: TRBJ1-3; V: TRBV6-5; D: TRBD1; size: few; DNA: TGTGCCAGCAGACCCCAGGGGGCTGGAAACACCATATATTTT; CDR3: CASRPQGAGNTIYF
J: TRBJ1-2; V: TRBV5-1; D: NA; size: NA; DNA: TGCGCCAGCAGGAGCGGAAACTATGGCTACACCTTC; CDR3: CASRSGNYGYTF
J: TRBJ2-7; V: TRBV3-1/TRBV3-2; D: NA; size: once; DNA: TGTGCCAGCAGCCAAAGGGCCGGGACCTACGAGCAGTACTTC; CDR3: CASSQRAGTYEQYF
J: TRBJ1-2; V: TRBV18; D: NA; size: NA; DNA: TGTGCCAGCTCACCAGGCGGGGACTATGGCTACACCTTC; CDR3: CASSPGGDYGYTF
J: TRBJ2-1; V: TRBV7-8; D: TRBD2; size: NA; DNA: TGTGCCAGCAGCTTTGCCCTAAGGGAGGGGGAGCAGTTCTTC; CDR3: CASSFALREGEQFF
J: TRBJ1-1; V: TRBV18; D: NA; size: few; DNA: TGTGCCAGCTCAGGCGGGACCGACCAGAACACTGAAGCTTTCTTT; CDR3: CASSGGTDQNTEAFF
J: TRBJ2-4; V: TRBV2; D: NA; size: NA; DNA: TGTGTCGCAGGGCTAGCCAAAAACATTCAGTACTTC; CDR3: CVAGLAKNIQYF
J: TRBJ2-1; V: TRBV19; D: TRBD2; size: NA; DNA: TGTGCCAGTAGTATAGATGGCGGGAGCTCCTACAATGAGCAGTTCTTC; CDR3: CASSIDGGSSYNEQFF
J: TRBJ2-5; V: TRBV19; D: NA; size: NA; DNA: TGTGCCAGTAGTACCGGACACGGTATCCAAGAGACCCAGTACTTC; CDR3: CASSTGHGIQETQYF
J: TRBJ2-7; V: TRBV5-1; D: NA; size: NA; DNA: TGCGCCAGCAGCGGGGCCTTTACCTACGAGCAGTACTTC; CDR3: CASSGAFTYEQYF
J: TRBJ2-2; V: TRBV7-9; D: NA; size: few; DNA: TGTGCCACCTCACACACCGGGACACCTCATAAAGGGGAGCTGTTTTTT; CDR3: CATSHTGTPHKGELFF
J: TRBJ1-6; V: TRBV5-5; D: TRBD1; size: NA; DNA: TGTGCCAGCAGGACGACAGGGAATTCACCCCTCCACTTT; CDR3: CASRTTGNSPLHF
J: TRBJ1-2; V: TRBV7-9; D: NA; size: once; DNA: TGTGCCAGCAGCGCAAGGGGAGGCTACACCTTC; CDR3: CASSARGGYTF
J: TRBJ2-5; V: TRBV29-1; D: NA; size: NA; DNA: TGCAGCGTTGAAGATCGGGGCTTTGGCGGGGCCCAGTACTTC; CDR3: CSVEDRGFGGAQYF
J: TRBJ2-3; V: TRBV6-5; D: TRBD2; size: NA; DNA: TGTGCCAGCAGTTACAGCGGGGGGGCCGCAGATACGCAGTATTTT; CDR3: CASSYSGGAADTQYF
J: TRBJ1-2; V: TRBV4-2; D: NA; size: NA; DNA: TGTGCCAGCAGCCGTCGTAACTATGGCTACACCTTC; CDR3: CASSRRNYGYTF
J: TRBJ1-1; V: TRBV5-5; D: NA; size: NA; DNA: TGTGCCAGCAGCCCGCTGGGGACACCTGAAGCTTTCTTT; CDR3: CASSPLGTPEAFF